These 15 T cell receptor beta chains originate from one sample sequenced in a study of CXCR4 blockade with PD-1 therapy in pancreatic cancer. TCRdb's table, derived via immunoSEQ multiplex PCR, lists solely in-frame clones and lacks some. The data show approximately 17,000 clones, 72% seen once. The sequencing sample was made of tumor tissue. The receptors were sampled from a human donor with pancreatic ductal adenocarcinoma.

The V call is TRBV19, the J call TRBJ1-2; D may be TRBD1 (5 bases). V lost 1 base to trimming and J lost 2 bases, with 5 bases between them. The V gene's germline CDR1 is LNHDA and CDR2 SQIVND (reference sequence). This CDR3 region has 13 residues. In DNA, the CDR3 is TGTGCCAGTAGTATAGCAGGGAACTATGGCTACACCTTC. Protein product: CASSIAGNYGYTF.

The chain is built from TRBV28 and TRBJ2-6; 9 bases agree with TRBD1. Per the germline V gene, CDR1 is MDHEN and CDR2 is SYDVKM. The CDR3 runs to 14 residues. V trimming: 6 bases; J trimming: 6 bases; junction bases outside the gene matches: 3. The CDR3 bases are TGTGCCAGCAGGGGACAGGGTTCGGCCAACGTCCTGACTTTC. This encodes CASRGQGSANVLTF.

This sequence joins TRBV11-3 and TRBJ2-3, with 8 bases that match TRBD2. Per the germline V gene, CDR1 is SGHNT and CDR2 is YENEEA. J was trimmed by 4 bases and V by 1 base; bases with no gene match: 7. The CDR3 extends over 16 amino acids. The chain's CDR3 is CASSLGSAGGSDTQYF. CDR3 sequence (DNA): TGTGCCAGCAGCTTAGGTAGTGCGGGAGGTTCAGATACGCAGTATTTT.

The chain carries TRBV19 and TRBJ2-7, with D perhaps matching TRBD1 (6 bases). Germline V gene sequence: CDR1 LNHDA, CDR2 SQIVND (reference sequence). The CDR3 runs to 14 residues. V was trimmed by 3 bases and J by 4 bases, leaving 13 bases between them. The CDR3 bases are TGTGCCAGTAGTATTGGCAGGGGAAGATACGAGCAGTACTTC. Encoded protein: CASSIGRGRYEQYF.

This clone was found once. The genes are TRBV28 and TRBJ2-5; TRBD1 might be the D (6 bases). The germline CDR1 and CDR2 sequences are MDHEN and SYDVKM. The CDR3 extends over 14 amino acids. V was pared by 1 base and J by 2 bases, with 8 bases between. In DNA form, the CDR3 reads TGTGCCAGCAGTTTATTGAGGGGGCAAGAGACCCAGTACTTC. Translated: CASSLLRGQETQYF.

The CDR3 nucleotides read TGTGCCAGCAGCACCGGGGTTCAGGGGGGGTTCTACGAGCAGTACTTC. This codes for CASSTGVQGGFYEQYF. The chain combines TRBV28 with TRBJ2-7, with D perhaps being TRBD1 or TRBD2 (7 bases each). Trimming took off 6 bases at V and 3 bases at J, with 21 bases between the two ends. Germline-derived CDR1 and CDR2 are MDHEN and SYDVKM. The CDR3 consists of 16 residues.

This chain connects TRBV19 to TRBJ2-2; TRBD1 is a possible D gene (6 bases). There are 16 residues in the CDR3. Trimming stripped 5 bases from V and 2 bases from J, with 15 bases between. Germline lookup yields CDR1 LNHDA and CDR2 SQIVND (reference sequence). CDR3 in amino acids: CASSPRGTLNTGELFF. CDR3 DNA: TGTGCCAGTAGTCCCAGGGGAACGCTTAACACCGGGGAGCTGTTTTTT.

This clone was observed a few times. V is TRBV19 and J is TRBJ2-7; 10 bases line up with TRBD2. V was pared by 2 bases and J by 4 bases, with 5 bases of the junction left unmatched. CDR1 and CDR2 (germline): LNHDA, SQIVND (reference sequence). The CDR3 is 15 amino acids. The CDR3 loop reads CASSIRLAGAYEQYF. The DNA of the CDR3 is TGTGCCAGTAGTATACGGCTAGCGGGAGCATACGAGCAGTACTTC.

The chain uses TRBV28 and TRBJ2-7; D unclear. CDR1 and CDR2 from the germline V gene are MDHEN and SYDVKM. The V end lost 3 bases, the J end lost 7 bases, and 16 bases lay between the germline ends. CDR3 length equals 14 residues. The CDR3 spells CASSLATLRPEQYF. For the CDR3, the DNA is TGTGCCAGCAGTTTGGCGACCCTCCGTCCTGAGCAGTACTTC.

The chain uses TRBV9 and TRBJ2-7; 11 positions match TRBD1. Germline V gene sequence: CDR1 SGDLS, CDR2 YYNGEE. Trimming cost V 2 bases and J 7 bases; bases outside gene matches: 5. The CDR3 is 14 amino acids. This CDR3 reads CASSVGQGVREQYF. CDR3 nucleotide sequence: TGTGCCAGCAGCGTGGGACAGGGGGTTCGGGAGCAGTACTTC.

The gene calls are TRBV29-1 and TRBJ2-3, with 10 positions matching TRBD2. Unmatched junction bases numbered 2, after V lost 3 bases and J lost 2 bases. CDR1 and CDR2 from the germline V gene are SQVTM and ANQGSEA. The CDR3 is 14 amino acids. The CDR3 DNA is TGCAGCGTTGACGGGACTAGCGCCACAGATACGCAGTATTTT. Protein sequence: CSVDGTSATDTQYF.

J is TRBJ2-7 and V is TRBV5-1, with TRBD2 identical over 9 bases. In germline, CDR1 is SGHRS, CDR2 YFSETQ. CDR3 size: 14 residues. The ends lost 4 bases at V and 2 bases at J; junction bases unmatched: 4. The CDR3 coding sequence is TGCGCCAGCAGCGGGGCTAGCGGGGCCTACGAGCAGTACTTC. This codes for CASSGASGAYEQYF.

The chain is built from TRBV15 and TRBJ2-5, with D perhaps matching TRBD2 (6 bases). Germline CDR1 LNHNV, CDR2 YYDKDF (reference sequence). Trimming stripped 0 bases from V and 3 bases from J, with 11 bases between. This CDR3 has 15 amino acids. The CDR3 loop reads CATSRDLQREETQYF. The CDR3 DNA is TGTGCCACCAGCAGAGATCTGCAGCGGGAAGAGACCCAGTACTTC.

The chain links TRBV19 to TRBJ2-1; 13 nucleotides line up with TRBD2. The CDR3 spans 14 residues. Germline lookup yields CDR1 LNHDA and CDR2 SQIVND (reference sequence). Trimming at V came to 6 bases and at J to 10 bases, leaving 6 bases not matched to a gene. Written as DNA, the CDR3 is TGTGCCAGTAGAAGGGCGACTAGCGGGAGGGAGCAGTTCTTC. The encoded protein is CASRRATSGREQFF.

V usage is TRBV18 and J usage is TRBJ2-1; 7 bases match TRBD2. In germline, CDR1 is KGHSH, CDR2 LQKENI. V trimming: 2 bases; J trimming: 7 bases; junction bases outside the gene matches: 8. The CDR3 consists of 15 residues. CDR3 region: CASSPKSGGSNEQFF. In DNA form, the CDR3 reads TGTGCCAGCTCACCAAAATCGGGAGGAAGTAATGAGCAGTTCTTC.